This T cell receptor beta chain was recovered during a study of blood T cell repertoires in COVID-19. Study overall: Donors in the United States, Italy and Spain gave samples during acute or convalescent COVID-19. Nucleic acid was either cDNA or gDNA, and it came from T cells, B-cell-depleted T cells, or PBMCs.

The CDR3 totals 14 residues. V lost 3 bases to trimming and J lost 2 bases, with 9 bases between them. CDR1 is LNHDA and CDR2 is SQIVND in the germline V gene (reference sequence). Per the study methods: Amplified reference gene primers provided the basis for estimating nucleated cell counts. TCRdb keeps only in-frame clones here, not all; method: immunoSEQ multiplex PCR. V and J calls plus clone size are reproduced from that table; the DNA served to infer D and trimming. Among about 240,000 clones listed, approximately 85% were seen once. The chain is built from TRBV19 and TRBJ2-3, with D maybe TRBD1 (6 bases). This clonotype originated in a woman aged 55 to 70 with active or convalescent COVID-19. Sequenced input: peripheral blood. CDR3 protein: CASSMTGFTDTQYF. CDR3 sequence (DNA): TGTGCCAGTAGTATGACAGGCTTCACAGATACGCAGTATTTT.